This entry lists 28 T cell receptor beta chains sequenced from one sample in a study of cytomegalovirus exposure and HLA in healthy donors. Both 60 Vbeta primers and 13 Jbeta primers went into the PCR. Using immunoSEQ multiplex PCR, the repertoire was profiled, and TCRdb retains in-frame clones only, with some absent. The table lists some 150,000 clones, roughly 83% of them singletons. The material sequenced was PBMCs. These receptor sequences come from a woman between 18 and 30 years old in good health and CMV-seronegative.

This chain joins TRBV12-5 and TRBJ2-1, with D unresolved. The CDR3 contains 13 residues. V gave up 3 bases and J gave up 8 bases, with 11 bases separating them. Per germline, CDR1 LGHNT and CDR2 FRNRAP. This chain's CDR3 is CASGFLSLDEQFF. Here the CDR3 DNA reads TGTGCTAGTGGTTTCCTAAGCTTGGATGAGCAGTTCTTC.

The chain has TRBV13 and TRBJ1-5; 8 bases map to TRBD1. CDR3 length equals 14 residues. Germline V CDR1 and CDR2: PRHDT, FYEKMQ (reference sequence). Unmatched junction bases numbered 4, after V lost 5 bases and J lost 4 bases. The CDR3, as DNA: TGTGCCAGCAGCCAAGGACAGGGTAATCAGCCCCAGCATTTT. Translation gives CASSQGQGNQPQHF.

The chain employs TRBV6-5 and TRBJ1-6, with a tentative D call TRBD1 (5 bases). The germline CDR1 and CDR2 sequences are MNHEY and SVGAGI. The CDR3 runs to 14 residues. The ends were cut back, 5 bases at V and 10 bases at J, with 15 bases in the middle. The CDR3 DNA sequence: TGTGCCAGCAGTGAAGGGCAGGGCGGCTCACCCCTCCACTTT. Its protein product is CASSEGQGGSPLHF.

The chain uses TRBV7-9 and TRBJ2-7; a possible D gene is TRBD1 (5 bases). This CDR3 is 14 amino acids long. V gave up 1 base and J gave up 4 bases, with 11 bases separating them. Germline V gives CDR1 SEHNR, CDR2 FQNEAQ (reference sequence). This chain's CDR3 is CASSLGAGRYEQYF. Here the CDR3 DNA reads TGTGCCAGCAGCTTAGGAGCAGGGCGTTACGAGCAGTACTTC.

The rearrangement links TRBV6-6 to TRBJ1-4; D is perhaps TRBD1 (6 bases). V gave up 7 bases and J gave up 1 base, with 10 bases separating them. The germline CDR1 and CDR2 sequences are MNHNY and SVGAGI (reference sequence). CDR3 size: 14 residues. The CDR3: CASMLTGTNEKLFF. The CDR3 DNA follows: TGTGCCAGCATGCTGACAGGAACTAATGAAAAACTGTTTTTT.

CDR3 region: CASSQERGAHQQYF. CDR3 coding DNA: TGTGCCAGCAGTCAAGAGCGGGGGGCCCACCAGCAGTATTTT. V usage is TRBV2 and J usage is TRBJ2-3, with TRBD2 matching 9 bases. V trimming: 5 bases; J trimming: 11 bases; junction bases outside the gene matches: 11. There are 14 residues in the CDR3. The germline gives CDR1 SNHLY, CDR2 FYNNEI.

The V and J genes are TRBV6-5 and TRBJ2-4, with 8 nucleotides matching TRBD1. The germline gives CDR1 MNHEY, CDR2 SVGAGI. The CDR3 is made up of 15 amino acids. Trimming removed 10 bases from V and 4 bases from J; junction bases left unmatched: 12. The CDR3 loop is CATSRDRTPKNIQYF. CDR3 sequence (DNA): TGTGCCACCTCCCGGGACAGGACTCCAAAAAACATTCAGTACTTC.

The gene calls are TRBV2 and TRBJ1-2; 7 bases line up with TRBD1. Trimming removed 9 bases from V and 2 bases from J; junction bases left unmatched: 12. Germline V gives CDR1 SNHLY, CDR2 FYNNEI. The CDR3 length is 15 residues. DNA for the CDR3: TGTGCCAGTCGCCCAGGCAGGGGGAGAAACTATGGCTACACCTTC. Translating gives CASRPGRGRNYGYTF.

The chain combines TRBV6-5 with TRBJ2-7, with D perhaps TRBD1 (6 bases). V lost 6 bases and J lost 2, with 17 bases in between. CDR1 is MNHEY and CDR2 is SVGAGI in the germline V gene. The CDR3 consists of 15 residues. The CDR3 loop reads CASRRSSGDPYEQYF. CDR3 in DNA: TGTGCCAGCAGACGCTCCTCAGGGGATCCCTACGAGCAGTACTTC.

The genes are TRBV19 and TRBJ1-2; TRBD1 aligns across 8 bases. With 7 bases clipped from V and 8 bases from J, the junction kept 15 bases outside the gene matches. There are 15 residues in the CDR3. Germline V lookup: CDR1 LNHDA, CDR2 SQIVND (reference sequence). CDR3 in DNA: TGTGCCAGTACCCCTACCGACAGGGGAACGATCGGCTACACCTTC. Protein product: CASTPTDRGTIGYTF.

The genes are TRBV9 and TRBJ2-7; D is possibly TRBD1 (6 bases). The germline gives CDR1 SGDLS, CDR2 YYNGEE. V dropped 4 bases and J dropped 6 bases, with 14 bases sitting between them. The CDR3 has 13 amino acids. CDR3 amino acids: CASSSRGTGEQYF. DNA for the CDR3: TGTGCCAGCAGCTCCAGGGGAACGGGCGAGCAGTACTTC.

The V gene is TRBV7-9, the J gene TRBJ1-1, with D unclear. CDR1 is SEHNR, CDR2 FQNEAQ, per germline (reference sequence). The V gene lost 6 bases and the J gene lost 8 bases, with 10 bases spanning the gap. This CDR3 region has 11 residues. CDR3 region: CASRPSREAFF. CDR3 bases: TGTGCCAGCAGACCGTCGCGGGAAGCTTTCTTT.

The count of this clone is one. CDR3 nucleotide sequence: TGTGCCAGCTCACCACAACCCGGGACAGGACGATCTGGAAACACCATATATTTT. As protein: CASSPQPGTGRSGNTIYF. The J gene is TRBJ1-3, the V gene TRBV18, with 8 bases that match TRBD1. The J segment lost 1 base and the V segment lost 1 base, leaving 9 bases of the junction unmatched. Germline V CDR1 and CDR2: KGHSH, LQKENI. The CDR3 loop spans 18 amino acids.

The CDR3 region has the DNA TGTGCCAGCAGCCCCCGGACAGGGACTACATATGGCTACACCTTC. Residues: CASSPRTGTTYGYTF. The chain recombines TRBV5-5 with TRBJ1-2; TRBD1 aligns across 8 bases. After removal of 4 bases from V and 5 bases from J, the junction contained 10 bases not matched to a gene. CDR1 is SGHKS and CDR2 is YYEKEE in the germline V gene (reference sequence). This CDR3 is built from 15 residues.

This chain joins TRBV9 and TRBJ2-3; 7 nucleotides align to TRBD1. Trimming removed 5 bases from V and 3 bases from J; junction bases left unmatched: 6. The germline CDR1 and CDR2 sequences are SGDLS and YYNGEE. The CDR3 sequence is 14 residues long. DNA of the CDR3: TGTGCCAGCAGTCCCGGGACAGCTACAGATACGCAGTATTTT. Protein product: CASSPGTATDTQYF.

The chain links TRBV6-5 to TRBJ2-7, with 9 nucleotides matching TRBD1. The CDR3 is 14 amino acids. J gave up 2 bases and V 6 bases, and 5 bases lay outside the gene matches. From germline, CDR1 is MNHEY and CDR2 SVGAGI. The CDR3 bases are TGTGCCAGCAGCCACGGGGACAGGGCCTACGAGCAGTACTTC. Translation gives CASSHGDRAYEQYF.

This clone was observed once. The chain is built from TRBV7-9 and TRBJ1-5; D remains ambiguous. CDR1 and CDR2 from the germline V gene are SEHNR and FQNEAQ (reference sequence). The CDR3 runs 12 residues. V was shortened by 3 bases and J by 4 bases, with 4 bases between the two germline ends. The CDR3 sequence: CASSFGNQPQHF. Here the CDR3 DNA reads TGTGCCAGCAGCTTCGGTAATCAGCCCCAGCATTTT. Combining the CDR3 with reference TRBV7-9 and TRBJ1-5 gives the whole variable domain DTGVSQNPRHKITKRGQNVTFRCDPISEHNRLYWYRQTLGQGPEFLTYFQNEAQLEKSRLLSDRFSAERPKGSFSTLEIQRTEQGDSAMYLCASSFGNQPQHFGDGTRLSIL.

The V and J genes are TRBV28 and TRBJ1-2; possibly TRBD1 for D (6 bases). Trimming stripped 6 bases from V and 0 bases from J, with 17 bases between. The CDR3 contains 16 residues. Per the germline V gene, CDR1 is MDHEN and CDR2 is SYDVKM. CDR3 bases: TGTGCCAGCAGCAAAGGACAGACAACGCCTAACTATGGCTACACCTTC. It translates to CASSKGQTTPNYGYTF.

This chain connects TRBV6-5 to TRBJ1-2; no definite D call. V gave up 6 bases and J gave up 4 bases, with 18 bases separating them. The CDR3 has 15 amino acids. The germline gives CDR1 MNHEY, CDR2 SVGAGI. CDR3 loop: CASSTIGGALYGYTF. CDR3 coding DNA: TGTGCCAGCAGCACCATCGGAGGCGCACTCTATGGCTACACCTTC.

The V call is TRBV5-1, the J call TRBJ2-1, with 7 nucleotides matching TRBD2. The junction had 5 bases not matched to a gene; V was cut back by 1 base and J by 10 bases. Germline assignment: CDR1 SGHRS and CDR2 YFSETQ. The length of the CDR3 is 13 residues. The DNA for the CDR3 is TGCGCCAGCAGCTTGCCCCCTAGCGGAGAGCAGTTCTTC. Translating gives CASSLPPSGEQFF.

The J gene is TRBJ1-5, the V gene TRBV27; 7 bases map to TRBD1. The CDR3 runs 17 residues. The germline V gene encodes CDR1 MNHEY and CDR2 SMNVEV (reference sequence). J lost 0 bases, V lost 4 bases, and 9 bases had no gene match. CDR3 DNA: TGTGCCAGCAGTTCGGTCGCAGGGGGAGATAGCAATCAGCCCCAGCATTTT. Protein sequence: CASSSVAGGDSNQPQHF.

This chain joins TRBV5-4 and TRBJ1-1; D may be TRBD1 (6 bases). The CDR3 is 15 residues long. V shed 4 bases and J shed 1 base, with 14 bases lying between them. CDR1 SGHNT and CDR2 YYREEE come from the germline V gene (reference sequence). CDR3 DNA sequence: TGTGCCAGCAGCCCTCGGGGACAACAGAACACTGAAGCTTTCTTT. Translated, it gives CASSPRGQQNTEAFF.

The chain couples TRBV2 to TRBJ2-4, with a possible D match to TRBD2 (5 bases). This CDR3 contains 16 residues. The germline V and J ends were trimmed by 2 bases and 0 bases, with 11 bases remaining between them. Germline CDR1 and CDR2: SNHLY and FYNNEI. DNA of the CDR3: TGTGCCAGCAGTGAACGGGGTGGTATAGCCAAAAACATTCAGTACTTC. Translation gives CASSERGGIAKNIQYF.

The J gene is TRBJ2-4, the V gene TRBV5-5, with D maybe TRBD1 (5 bases). This CDR3 is built from 15 residues. CDR1 and CDR2 from the germline V gene are SGHKS and YYEKEE (reference sequence). V lost 4 bases to trimming and J lost 6 bases, with 17 bases between them. CDR3 in DNA: TGTGCCAGCAGCGACGCCAGGGCCGACCTAAACATTCAGTACTTC. Translation gives CASSDARADLNIQYF. The full variable domain, rest sourced from reference TRBV5-5 and TRBJ2-4, is DAGVTQSPTHLIKTRGQQVTLRCSPISGHKSVSWYQQVLGQGPQFIFQYYEKEERGRGNFPDRFSARQFPNYSSELNVNALLLGDSALYLCASSDARADLNIQYFGAGTRLSVL.

The rearrangement uses TRBV19 and TRBJ2-2; 8 bases are shared with TRBD1. Unmatched junction bases numbered 3, after V lost 6 bases and J lost 0 bases. Germline-derived CDR1 and CDR2 are LNHDA and SQIVND (reference sequence). CDR3 length: 15 amino acids. CDR3 sequence: CASRGQAANTGELFF. In DNA, the CDR3 is TGTGCCAGTAGGGGACAGGCAGCGAACACCGGGGAGCTGTTTTTT.

V usage is TRBV4-2 and J usage is TRBJ1-6, with D possibly TRBD1 on 6 matching bases. Trimming removed 4 bases from V and 9 bases from J, with 16 bases in between. CDR1 and CDR2 from the germline V gene are LGHNA and YNFKEQ. The CDR3 has 15 amino acids. The DNA for the CDR3 is TGTGCCAGCAGCCGCGAGAGGGGGTCATCTTCACCCCTCCACTTT. Translation gives CASSRERGSSSPLHF.

The chain has TRBV5-8 and TRBJ2-3, with D possibly being TRBD1 (5 bases). Trimming stripped 4 bases from V and 5 bases from J, with 8 bases between. The CDR3 is 12 amino acids. CDR1 is SGHTS, CDR2 YDEGEE, per germline. The CDR3 region is CASSRTRDTQYF. CDR3 nucleotide sequence: TGTGCCAGCAGCCGGACACGAGATACGCAGTATTTT.

This rearrangement joins TRBV5-1 to TRBJ1-2; possible D gene TRBD1, 6 bases. V shed 1 base and J shed 6 bases, with 16 bases lying between them. The length of the CDR3 is 15 residues. Germline assignment: CDR1 SGHRS and CDR2 YFSETQ. CDR3 region: CASSLLVTGTHGYTF. CDR3 sequence (DNA): TGCGCCAGCAGCTTGTTAGTTACAGGGACCCATGGCTACACCTTC.